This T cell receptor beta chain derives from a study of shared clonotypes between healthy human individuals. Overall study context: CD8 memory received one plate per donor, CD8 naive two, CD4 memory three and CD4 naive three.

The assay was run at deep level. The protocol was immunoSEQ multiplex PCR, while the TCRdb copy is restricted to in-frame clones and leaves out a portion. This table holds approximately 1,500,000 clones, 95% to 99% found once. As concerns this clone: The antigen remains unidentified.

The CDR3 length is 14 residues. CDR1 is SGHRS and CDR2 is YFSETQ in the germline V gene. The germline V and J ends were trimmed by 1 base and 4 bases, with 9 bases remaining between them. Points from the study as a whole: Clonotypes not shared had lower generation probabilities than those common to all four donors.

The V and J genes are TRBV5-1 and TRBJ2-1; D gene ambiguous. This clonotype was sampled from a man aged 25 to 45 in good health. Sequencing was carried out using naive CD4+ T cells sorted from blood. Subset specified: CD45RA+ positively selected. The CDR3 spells CASSLLADYNEQFF. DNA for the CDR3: TGCGCCAGCAGCTTGTTGGCAGATTACAATGAGCAGTTCTTC.